The next 19 T cell receptor beta chains were all read from a single sample in a study of blood T cell repertoires in COVID-19. Produced via immunoSEQ multiplex PCR; TCRdb's table is partial and in-frame only. The sample lists about 98,000 clones; 70% to 90% were seen once. Sequencing was carried out using peripheral blood. Every receptor here comes from a man aged 50-59 years with active COVID-19.

The chain couples TRBV3-1 (or the pseudogene TRBV3-2) to TRBJ1-3; TRBD1 agrees at 8 bases. The CDR3 has 14 amino acids. The junction had 2 bases not matched to a gene; V was cut back by 4 bases and J by 3 bases. The germline V gene encodes CDR1 LGHDT and CDR2 YNNKEL (reference sequence). CDR3 protein: CASSLQGGGNTIYF. The CDR3 DNA follows: TGTGCCAGCAGCCTACAGGGGGGTGGAAACACCATATATTTT.

V usage is TRBV10-1 and J usage is TRBJ2-2; possibly TRBD2 for D (6 bases). The CDR3 loop spans 15 amino acids. V dropped 2 bases and J dropped 3 bases, with 10 bases sitting between them. Germline loops: CDR1 WNHNN, CDR2 SYGVQD (reference sequence). The CDR3 sequence: CASSEGGIDTGELFF. In DNA, the CDR3 is TGCGCCAGCAGTGAGGGGGGGATTGACACCGGGGAGCTGTTTTTT.

This clone was observed a handful of times. The identical CDR3 is also encoded by other nucleotide sequences in the sample. This chain uses TRBV20-1 with TRBJ2-7, with D unresolved. Germline V gene lookup returns CDR1 DFQATT and CDR2 SNEGSKA (reference sequence). V lost 3 bases, J lost 5 bases, and 8 bases lay in between. The CDR3 runs to 11 residues. For the CDR3, the DNA is TGCAGTGCTAGCAGTGGCCACGAGCAGTACTTC. This encodes CSASSGHEQYF.

V usage is TRBV5-4 and J usage is TRBJ2-5, with 9 bases lining up with TRBD2. Per germline, CDR1 SGHNT and CDR2 YYREEE (reference sequence). V was clipped by 5 bases and J by 4 bases; unmatched bases: 6. This CDR3 region has 14 residues. The CDR3 region is CASSNSGGGETQYF. The CDR3 DNA follows: TGTGCCAGCAGTAATAGCGGGGGAGGAGAGACCCAGTACTTC.

J is TRBJ1-1 and V is TRBV28; maybe TRBD1 (6 bases). V lost 7 bases and J 5 bases, leaving 20 bases between the germline ends. The CDR3 extends over 15 amino acids. Germline V gene sequence: CDR1 MDHEN, CDR2 SYDVKM. The CDR3 nucleotides are TGTGCCAGCATCGATGACGGAGGGGGGGCGACTGAAGCTTTCTTT. This gives the protein CASIDDGGGATEAFF.

The V gene is TRBV13, the J gene TRBJ2-7; 9 bases match TRBD1. Germline CDR1 is PRHDT and CDR2 is FYEKMQ (reference sequence). The CDR3 has 15 amino acids. V gave up 4 bases and J gave up 4 bases; unmatched junction bases: 8. CDR3 nucleotide sequence: TGTGCCAGCAGCTCCCGGGACAGGGTAATTTACGAGCAGTACTTC. This codes for CASSSRDRVIYEQYF. The whole variable domain, filled in from reference TRBV13 and TRBJ2-7, reads AAGVIQSPRHLIKEKRETATLKCYPIPRHDTVYWYQQGPGQDPQFLISFYEKMQSDKGSIPDRFSAQQFSDYHSELNMSSLELGDSALYFCASSSRDRVIYEQYFGPGTRLTVT.

J is TRBJ2-5 and V is TRBV5-1; 8 bases match TRBD2. V gave up 1 base and J gave up 0 bases; unmatched junction bases: 5. CDR1 is SGHRS, CDR2 YFSETQ, per germline. The CDR3 covers 16 residues. The CDR3 DNA is TGCGCCAGCAGCTTGCGTGTGGGACTAGACCAAGAGACCCAGTACTTC. It yields the protein CASSLRVGLDQETQYF.

The CDR3 coding sequence is TGTGCCAGCAGGATACAATTAAACACTGAAGCTTTCTTT. It codes for CASRIQLNTEAFF. The gene calls are TRBV28 and TRBJ1-1; D gene uncertain. The V end lost 6 bases, the J end lost 2 bases, and 10 bases lay between the germline ends. Germline CDR1 and CDR2: MDHEN and SYDVKM. This CDR3 has 13 residues.

This chain joins TRBV7-3 and TRBJ1-1; weak D call: TRBD1 (5 bases). Germline V gives CDR1 SGHTA, CDR2 FQGTGA. Trimming shortened V by 0 bases and J by 9 bases, and 11 bases separated the two germline ends. The CDR3 has 13 amino acids. The DNA of the CDR3 is TGTGCCAGCAGCTTAACGGGGCGGTCTCAAGCTTTCTTT. Translation: CASSLTGRSQAFF.

The chain recombines TRBV6-1 with TRBJ1-2, with D unclear. V was shortened by 3 bases and J by 8 bases, with 13 bases between the two germline ends. The CDR3 loop spans 13 amino acids. Germline V gene lookup returns CDR1 MNHNS and CDR2 SASEGT. CDR3 amino acids: CASSEPKNYGYTF. CDR3 DNA: TGTGCCAGCAGTGAGCCTAAGAATTACGGCTACACCTTC.

V and J are TRBV7-9 and TRBJ2-5, with 8 bases that match TRBD2. V shed 7 bases and J 13 bases; nucleotides not matched to a gene: 11. The germline CDR1 and CDR2 sequences are SEHNR and FQNEAQ (reference sequence). This CDR3 has 12 amino acids. The CDR3 DNA reads TGTGCCAGCACCAATAAGGGACTAGTAAGGTACTTC. This codes for CASTNKGLVRYF.

The chain links TRBV6-6 to TRBJ1-5, with 9 bases aligning to TRBD1. The V segment lost 8 bases and the J segment 6 bases; nucleotides outside the gene matches: 14. The CDR3 is 16 amino acids. The germline gives CDR1 MNHNY, CDR2 SVGAGI (reference sequence). CDR3 residues: CASAMRPGQGSQPQHF. For the CDR3, the DNA is TGTGCCAGCGCCATGAGACCGGGACAGGGTAGTCAGCCCCAGCATTTT.

This clone was seen a single time. J is TRBJ1-1 and V is TRBV3-1 (or the pseudogene TRBV3-2); D not certain. CDR1 and CDR2 (germline): LGHDT, YNNKEL (reference sequence). With 3 bases removed from V and 11 bases from J, the gap between germline ends came to 13 bases. The CDR3 length is 12 residues. The CDR3 region has the DNA TGTGCCAGCAGCCAGGGGAGTCTAGGGGCTTTCTTT. Protein sequence: CASSQGSLGAFF.

The V gene is TRBV7-8, the J gene TRBJ1-1; D gene unclear. The V end was cut by 1 base, the J end by 6 bases, with 12 bases between. CDR1 is SGHVS, CDR2 FQNEAQ, per germline. The CDR3 length is 14 residues. CDR3 nucleotide sequence: TGTGCCAGCAGCTTAGAAGGCGGTCCATCTGAAGCTTTCTTT. Translated: CASSLEGGPSEAFF. Full variable domain (outside the CDR3, taken from reference TRBV7-8 and TRBJ1-1): GAGVSQSPRYKVAKRGQDVALRCDPISGHVSLFWYQQALGQGPEFLTYFQNEAQLDKSGLPSDRFFAERPEGSVSTLKIQRTQQEDSAVYLCASSLEGGPSEAFFGQGTRLTVV.

The V gene is TRBV5-4, the J gene TRBJ1-2; no clear D gene. Trimming cost V 2 bases and J 2 bases, with 13 bases left between them. Germline-derived CDR1 and CDR2 are SGHNT and YYREEE (reference sequence). This CDR3 comprises 15 residues. CDR3 nucleotide sequence: TGTGCCAGCAGCTTCGGGGTGGGTATCAACTATGGCTACACCTTC. It translates to CASSFGVGINYGYTF.

The V call is TRBV3-1 (or the pseudogene TRBV3-2), the J call TRBJ2-7, with TRBD2 matching 10 bases. J lost 3 bases, V lost 6 bases, and 5 bases had no gene match. The CDR3 totals 14 residues. Germline-derived CDR1 and CDR2 are LGHDT and YNNKEL (reference sequence). The CDR3 bases are TGTGCCAGCAGTCCCATAGCGGGGGGCTACGAGCAGTACTTC. This encodes CASSPIAGGYEQYF.

This chain connects TRBV19 to TRBJ2-1; 9 positions agree with TRBD1. This CDR3 contains 13 residues. V gave up 5 bases and J gave up 15 bases; unmatched junction bases: 11. Germline assignment: CDR1 LNHDA and CDR2 SQIVND (reference sequence). The CDR3 nucleotides are TGTGCCAGTAGTCCAACCGGGACAGGGAGGCTGTTCTTC. Its protein is CASSPTGTGRLFF.

The J gene is TRBJ2-4, the V gene TRBV11-2; 11 bases match TRBD2. CDR1 is SGHAT and CDR2 is FQNNGV in the germline V gene. The CDR3 length is 18 residues. J was trimmed by 0 bases and V by 4 bases; bases with no gene match: 8. CDR3 residues: CASSSLAGVRIAKNIQYF. The CDR3 DNA follows: TGTGCCAGCAGCTCACTAGCGGGGGTCCGCATAGCCAAAAACATTCAGTACTTC.

The chain uses TRBV3-1 (or the pseudogene TRBV3-2) and TRBJ1-2; the D gene is possibly TRBD1 (5 bases). Germline V gene data show CDR1 as LGHDT and CDR2 as YNNKEL (reference sequence). The CDR3 covers 15 residues. V was shortened by 0 bases and J by 1 base, with 9 bases between the two germline ends. The CDR3 coding sequence is TGTGCCAGCAGCCAAGATAGGACATATAACTATGGCTACACCTTC. As protein: CASSQDRTYNYGYTF.